A single sample is the source of the 18 T cell receptor beta chains below, sequenced in a study of cytomegalovirus exposure and HLA in healthy donors. In the PCR, 60 Vbeta and 13 Jbeta primers were used. Some clones are missing from TCRdb's copy, which holds only in-frame ones; the method was immunoSEQ multiplex PCR. The listing records tens of thousands of clones. Sequencing was performed on PBMCs. The origin of the receptors is a man aged 50 to 60 in good health and CMV-seropositive.

CDR3 amino acids: CASRKGQLNQPQHF. As DNA, the CDR3 is TGTGCCAGTAGGAAGGGGCAGCTCAATCAGCCCCAGCATTTT. The rearrangement links TRBV19 to TRBJ1-5, with D possibly being TRBD1 (5 bases). Germline values: CDR1 LNHDA, CDR2 SQIVND (reference sequence). The CDR3 sequence is 14 residues long. Trimming took off 6 bases at V and 3 bases at J, with 12 bases between the two ends.

This chain uses TRBV19 with TRBJ1-4; no clear D. The CDR3 runs 15 residues. Trimming cost V 3 bases and J 8 bases, with 16 bases left between them. CDR1 is LNHDA and CDR2 is SQIVND in the germline V gene (reference sequence). CDR3 in DNA: TGTGCCAGTAGTATGATAACAGTGTATTGCGAAAAACTGTTTTTT. It is translated as CASSMITVYCEKLFF.

This chain joins TRBV7-2 and TRBJ2-7; tentative D call: TRBD1 (6 bases). This CDR3 is 14 amino acids long. The V and J ends lost 2 bases and 2 bases respectively, with 10 bases between them. The germline V gene has CDR1 SGHTA and CDR2 FQGNSA. In DNA, the CDR3 is TGTGCCAGCAGCTTAACCCGACAGGCCTACGAGCAGTACTTC. Its translation is CASSLTRQAYEQYF.

The chain is built from TRBV6-5 and TRBJ2-7; weak D call: TRBD1 (6 bases). The CDR3 extends over 12 amino acids. V was cut by 6 bases and J by 5 bases, with 11 bases left in between. CDR1 and CDR2 from the germline V gene are MNHEY and SVGAGI. The CDR3 protein is CASSDRSDEQYF. CDR3 coding DNA: TGTGCCAGCAGCGACAGGAGCGACGAGCAGTACTTC.

The gene calls are TRBV6-6 and TRBJ2-3; 10 bases are a match to TRBD2. Losses at the gene ends were 0 bases for V and 4 bases for J; bases not matched to a gene: 1. The germline V gene has CDR1 MNHNY and CDR2 SVGAGI (reference sequence). There are 15 residues in the CDR3. This chain's CDR3 is CASSYSSGRPDTQYF. CDR3 DNA: TGTGCCAGCAGTTACTCTAGCGGGAGGCCAGATACGCAGTATTTT.

This chain joins TRBV28 and TRBJ1-2; TRBD1 is a possible D gene (5 bases). The germline V gene has CDR1 MDHEN and CDR2 SYDVKM. The CDR3 runs to 13 residues. V gave up 5 bases and J gave up 8 bases, with 15 bases separating them. The CDR3 DNA reads TGTGCCAGCAGTACCCCGGGGGTCGGAGGCTACACCTTC. This encodes CASSTPGVGGYTF.

The chain recombines TRBV9 with TRBJ1-1, with D maybe TRBD1 (5 bases). The germline gives CDR1 SGDLS, CDR2 YYNGEE. This CDR3 is built from 15 residues. V lost 0 bases, J lost 1 base, and 10 bases lay in between. The CDR3 DNA reads as TGTGCCAGCAGCGTAGCCGGGGGTCCGAACACTGAAGCTTTCTTT. The encoded protein is CASSVAGGPNTEAFF.

The V call is TRBV6-5, the J call TRBJ2-1; D unclear. V shed 4 bases and J shed 10 bases, with 8 bases lying between them. This CDR3 contains 11 residues. Germline V CDR1 and CDR2: MNHEY, SVGAGI. CDR3 in amino acids: CASSSPEEQFF. The DNA of the CDR3 is TGTGCCAGCAGTTCTCCAGAAGAGCAGTTCTTC.

The chain couples TRBV4-1 to TRBJ1-1, with TRBD1 matching over 8 bases. Germline V CDR1 and CDR2: MGHRA, YSYEKL. The CDR3 is 14 residues long. The V and J ends lost 4 bases and 1 base, in that order; junction bases with no gene match: 2. The CDR3 loop is CASSLDRENTEAFF. CDR3 coding DNA: TGCGCCAGCAGCCTGGACAGGGAGAACACTGAAGCTTTCTTT.

The gene calls are TRBV5-8 and TRBJ2-1, with D possibly being TRBD2 (5 bases). There are 13 residues in the CDR3. CDR1 is SGHTS and CDR2 is YDEGEE in the germline V gene. V lost 4 bases and J lost 11, with 16 bases in between. CDR3 DNA sequence: TGTGCCAGCAGCACCCGGACTGAAGAAAAGCAGTTCTTC. Its protein product is CASSTRTEEKQFF.

The chain employs TRBV6-1 and TRBJ1-2; a possible D gene is TRBD1 (6 bases). Germline V CDR1 and CDR2: MNHNS, SASEGT. CDR3 length: 14 residues. Between the trimmed V and J ends, which lost 6 bases and 4 bases, there was a span of 15 bases. The CDR3 DNA sequence: TGTGCCAGCAGCCATCAGGGACAAGTCTATGGCTACACCTTC. This translates into CASSHQGQVYGYTF.

The rearrangement joins TRBV5-1 to TRBJ1-5; D gene uncertain. Germline V gene data show CDR1 as SGHRS and CDR2 as YFSETQ. V lost 2 bases to trimming and J lost 5 bases, with 8 bases between them. The CDR3 consists of 13 residues. The chain's CDR3 is CASSFSGDQPQHF. The CDR3 bases are TGCGCCAGCAGCTTTTCCGGAGATCAGCCCCAGCATTTT. Based on the CDR3 plus reference TRBV5-1 and TRBJ1-5, the full variable domain is KAGVTQTPRYLIKTRGQQVTLSCSPISGHRSVSWYQQTPGQGLQFLFEYFSETQRNKGNFPGRFSGRQFSNSRSEMNVSTLELGDSALYLCASSFSGDQPQHFGDGTRLSIL.

The rearrangement links TRBV7-9 to TRBJ1-1; maybe TRBD1 (5 bases). The CDR3 length is 13 residues. The V gene lost 3 bases and the J gene lost 4 bases, with 9 bases spanning the gap. Germline V CDR1 and CDR2: SEHNR, FQNEAQ (reference sequence). CDR3 region: CASSFQGLTEAFF. The CDR3, as DNA: TGTGCCAGCAGCTTCCAGGGCCTCACTGAAGCTTTCTTT.

Turning to this clone: The sample has other DNA sequences that encode this CDR3 too. V and J are TRBV30 and TRBJ2-1; 8 bases map to TRBD2. Trimming took 0 bases from V and 7 from J; bases not matched to a gene: 8. This CDR3 comprises 15 residues. Looked up from germline, CDR1 is GTSNPN and CDR2 is SVGIG (reference sequence). The CDR3, as DNA: TGTGCCTGGAGTGTACTCGGGAGGGCCGATAATGAGCAGTTCTTC. Protein sequence: CAWSVLGRADNEQFF.

The chain carries TRBV30 and TRBJ2-1; no firm D call. V was clipped by 0 bases and J by 9 bases, with 12 bases between them. The CDR3 runs 13 residues. The germline CDR1 and CDR2 sequences are GTSNPN and SVGIG (reference sequence). The DNA for the CDR3 is TGTGCCTGGAGTGTACTCGGTGCCCGTGAGCAGTTCTTC. Translated: CAWSVLGAREQFF.

The rearrangement uses TRBV10-3 and TRBJ1-1; the D is unclear. With 5 bases removed from V and 0 bases from J, the gap between germline ends came to 7 bases. Germline V gene sequence: CDR1 ENHRY, CDR2 SYGVKD. The CDR3 is 13 amino acids. The CDR3, as DNA: TGTGCCATCAGTACACAGATGAACACTGAAGCTTTCTTT. Its translation is CAISTQMNTEAFF.

V and J are TRBV30 and TRBJ2-1, with D maybe TRBD2 (6 bases). The CDR3 spans 13 residues. The germline gives CDR1 GTSNPN, CDR2 SVGIG (reference sequence). Between the trimmed V and J ends, which lost 0 bases and 6 bases, there was a span of 9 bases. DNA of the CDR3: TGTGCCTGGAGTGTTACTAGCCCCAATGAGCAGTTCTTC. Translation gives CAWSVTSPNEQFF. The full variable domain, rest sourced from reference TRBV30 and TRBJ2-1, is SQTIHQWPATLVQPVGSPLSLECTVEGTSNPNLYWYRQAAGRGLQLLFYSVGIGQISSEVPQNLSASRPQDRQFILSSKKLLLSDSGFYLCAWSVTSPNEQFFGPGTRLTVL.

CDR3 coding DNA: TGTGCCAGTAGTATATGGAGACAGGGGATCGACAATGAGCAGTTCTTC. It translates to CASSIWRQGIDNEQFF. The chain carries TRBV19 and TRBJ2-1, with 8 bases fitting TRBD1. The CDR3 spans 16 residues. The germline CDR1 and CDR2 sequences are LNHDA and SQIVND (reference sequence). V shed 2 bases and J 5 bases; nucleotides not matched to a gene: 8.